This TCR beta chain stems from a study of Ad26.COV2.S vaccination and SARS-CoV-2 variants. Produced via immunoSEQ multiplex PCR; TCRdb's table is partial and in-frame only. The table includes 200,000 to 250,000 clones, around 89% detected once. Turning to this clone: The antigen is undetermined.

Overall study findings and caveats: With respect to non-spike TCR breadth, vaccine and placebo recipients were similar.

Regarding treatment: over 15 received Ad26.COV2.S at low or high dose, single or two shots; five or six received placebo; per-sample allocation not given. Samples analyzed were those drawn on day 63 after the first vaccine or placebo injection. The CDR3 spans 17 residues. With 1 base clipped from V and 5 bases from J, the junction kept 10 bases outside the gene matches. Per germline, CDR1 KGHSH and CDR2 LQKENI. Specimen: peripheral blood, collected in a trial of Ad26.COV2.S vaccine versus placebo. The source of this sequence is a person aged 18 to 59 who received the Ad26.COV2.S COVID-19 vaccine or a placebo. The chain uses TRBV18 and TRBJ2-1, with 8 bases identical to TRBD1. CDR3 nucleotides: TGTGCCAGCTCACCACGGGGGGACAGGTGGTTGAACAATGAGCAGTTCTTC. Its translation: CASSPRGDRWLNNEQFF.